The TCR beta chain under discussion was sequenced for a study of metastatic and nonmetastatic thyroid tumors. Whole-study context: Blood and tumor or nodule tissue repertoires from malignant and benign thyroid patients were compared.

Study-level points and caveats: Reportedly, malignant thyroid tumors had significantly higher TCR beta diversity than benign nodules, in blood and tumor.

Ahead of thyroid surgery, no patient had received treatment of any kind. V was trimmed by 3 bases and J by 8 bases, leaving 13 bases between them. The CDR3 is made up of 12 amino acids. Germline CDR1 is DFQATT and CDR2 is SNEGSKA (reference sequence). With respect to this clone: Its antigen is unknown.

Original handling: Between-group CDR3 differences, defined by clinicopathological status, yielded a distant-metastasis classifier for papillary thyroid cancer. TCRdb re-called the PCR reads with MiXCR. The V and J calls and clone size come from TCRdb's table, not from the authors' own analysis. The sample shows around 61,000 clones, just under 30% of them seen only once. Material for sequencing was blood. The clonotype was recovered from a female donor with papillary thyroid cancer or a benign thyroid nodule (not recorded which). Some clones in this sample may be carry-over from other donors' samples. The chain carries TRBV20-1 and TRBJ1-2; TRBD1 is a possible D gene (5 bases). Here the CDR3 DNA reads TGCAGTGCTAGTACTACAGGTCTCGGCTACACCTTC. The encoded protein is CSASTTGLGYTF.